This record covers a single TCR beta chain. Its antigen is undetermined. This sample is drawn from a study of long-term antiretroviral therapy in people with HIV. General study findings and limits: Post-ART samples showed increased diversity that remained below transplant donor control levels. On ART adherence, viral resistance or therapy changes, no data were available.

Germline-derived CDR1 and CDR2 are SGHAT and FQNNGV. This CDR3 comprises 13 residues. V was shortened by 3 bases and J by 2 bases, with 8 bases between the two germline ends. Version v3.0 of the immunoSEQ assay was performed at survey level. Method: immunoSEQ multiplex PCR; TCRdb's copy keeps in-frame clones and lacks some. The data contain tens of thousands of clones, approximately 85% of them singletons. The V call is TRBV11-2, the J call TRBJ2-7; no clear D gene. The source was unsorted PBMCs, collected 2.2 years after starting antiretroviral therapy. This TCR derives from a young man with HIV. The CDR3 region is CASSLARAYEQYF. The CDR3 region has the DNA TGTGCCAGCAGCTTGGCCAGAGCCTACGAGCAGTACTTC.